What follows is one TCR beta chain and its context. The data were taken from a study of blood T cell repertoires in COVID-19. Study-level information: The United States, Italy and Spain were the sources of the acute and convalescent COVID-19 samples. In each case, the material was cDNA or gDNA derived from T cells, B-cell-depleted T cells, or PBMCs.

CDR1 and CDR2 (germline): MNHEY, SMNVEV (reference sequence). This CDR3 comprises 15 residues. Germline trimming cut 5 bases from V and 4 bases from J; bases unmatched to any gene: 6. Methods used by the authors: Nucleated cell counts were estimated from reference gene primer amplification. Data came from immunoSEQ multiplex PCR; TCRdb stores just in-frame clones and leaves some out. Clone size and V and J calls were adopted from that table, with D and trimming inferred from the DNA. The table includes about 98,000 clones, 82% detected once. The clonotype was recovered from a man at least 80 years old with acute or convalescent COVID-19. The sequencing sample was made of peripheral blood. The genes are TRBV27 and TRBJ1-4, with TRBD1 identical over 8 bases. As DNA, the CDR3 is TGTGCCAGCAGTCAGTACAGGGGGTTTAATGAAAAACTGTTTTTT. It codes for CASSQYRGFNEKLFF. The complete variable domain, with remaining parts taken from reference TRBV27 and TRBJ1-4, reads EAQVTQNPRYLITVTGKKLTVTCSQNMNHEYMSWYRQDPGLGLRQIYYSMNVEVTDKGDVPEGYKVSRKEKRNFPLILESPSPNQTSLYFCASSQYRGFNEKLFFGSGTQLSVL.